This record covers a single T cell receptor beta chain. It has no known antigen specificity. Per-base quality was not reported, and no clone a single base away is much larger than it. Participants in the prospective study were enrolled through a virtual design, were aged about 18 to 90 years, and lived in approximately 24 United States geographic areas. In the prospective study, cohorts were assigned on the basis of participant-reported clinical history obtained from a screening survey and a study questionnaire. In the prospective study, mobile phlebotomists collected whole blood, serum and a nasopharyngeal or oropharyngeal swab from each participant. Additional blood draws and questionnaires over an approximately 2-month period could optionally be provided by prospective study participants. Prospective study blood samples were shipped either frozen or at room temperature before DNA extraction. The data stem from a study of blood T cell repertoires in COVID-19 (dated by TCRdb to 2019 to 2021). Some background on the complete study: Collaborator samples came from the United States, Italy and Spain and covered acute and convalescent phases of COVID-19. The material from the prospective study consisted of cDNA or gDNA derived from T cells, B-cell-depleted T cells, or PBMCs. Samples were obtained from the ongoing ImmuneRACE study (first 160 participants) and from over 1,000 subjects provided by 6 global collaborators. The dataset comprised deeply sampled blood TCRbeta repertoires from subjects exposed to, actively infected with, or recovered from COVID-19. The repertoires were made available in a free public database intended to serve as a resource for research on the immune response to SARS-CoV-2. Sample metadata almost always included a de-identified subject ID, COVID-19 status, age in years and sex. Where HLA class I and class II types were available, the types were taken from metadata supplied by the sample provider, not from assay-based typing. Overall study outcomes, separate from this receptor: The quantity of clinical and demographic metadata differed by source and by participant and was supplied without curation.

The CDR1 and CDR2 encoded by the germline V gene (reference sequence) are GTSNPN and SVGIG. The CDR3 spans 14 residues, from the cysteine through the phenylalanine. CDR3 DNA only is kept here, 42 bases in frame from base 1. V is pruned by 0 bases and J by 6 bases, leaving 6 bases of the junction without a gene match. TCRbeta CDR3 regions were amplified from genomic DNA by means of the immunoSEQ Assay, a bias-controlled multiplex PCR. Under the source paper's analysis protocol: Within the assay, amplification of reference gene primers was used to estimate how many nucleated cells each sample contained. To quantify the absolute abundance of each unique TCRbeta CDR3 rearrangement, sequence reads were collapsed and filtered. For each sample, productive Simpson clonality was calculated as the square root of Simpson's diversity index across productive rearrangements. The source is immuneACCESS, and TCRdb retained only in-frame sequences with V and J called. Part of the clones is not carried over; for the studies checked, unresolved V genes explain less than half of this, and the remainder is unexplained. V, J and clone size are those of that table, while D and trimming were read from the DNA. Recorded for this sample are 200,000 or so clones; 89% of them occurred a single time. Of the sample, approximately 2.1% is held by the ten largest clones.

The sequence is built from TRBV30 and TRBJ2-7, and 9 junctional nucleotides match TRBD1. The sequencing sample was made of PBMCs or T cells enriched from blood (not recorded which). This sequence was found in a woman aged 35 to 49 with acute COVID-19. The CDR3 protein sequence reads: CAWSVSGTGSEQYF. Here is the DNA: TGTGCCTGGAGTGTATCCGGGACAGGGAGCGAGCAGTACTTC.